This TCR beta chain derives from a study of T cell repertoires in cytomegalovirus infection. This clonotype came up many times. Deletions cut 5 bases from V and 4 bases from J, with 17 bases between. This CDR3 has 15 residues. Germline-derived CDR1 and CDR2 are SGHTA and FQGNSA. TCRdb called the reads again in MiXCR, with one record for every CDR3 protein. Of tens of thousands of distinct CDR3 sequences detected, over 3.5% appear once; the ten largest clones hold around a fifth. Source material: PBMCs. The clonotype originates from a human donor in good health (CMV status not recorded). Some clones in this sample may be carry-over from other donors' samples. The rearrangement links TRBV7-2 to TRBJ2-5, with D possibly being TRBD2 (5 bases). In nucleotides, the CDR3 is TGTGCCAGCAGCATCCTAGCTGGTAGAGGAGAGACCCAGTACTTC. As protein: CASSILAGRGETQYF.